Listed below are T cell receptor beta chains from one sample, sequenced in a study of OX40 agonist ivuxolimab in advanced cancers. The assay was immunoSEQ multiplex PCR, and TCRdb's table has in-frame clones only and misses some. Of around 94,000 clones listed, under 95% were seen once; the top ten hold 0.81%. This sample comprised CD4+ or CD8+ T cells sorted from blood, obtained in a trial of the OX40 agonist ivuxolimab. These receptors came from an adult with an advanced solid tumor such as melanoma, head and neck, liver or kidney cancer. Each CDR3 is given with its conserved first and last residue. D genes are given only for firm matches. Size values are once, few and many counts, or a class for expanded clones, and some rows have none.

TRBJ1-5	TRBV5-1	TRBD1	NA	TGCGCCAGCAGCGGCCCGACAGGGGGCAGGAATCAGCCCCAGCATTTT	CASSGPTGGRNQPQHF
TRBJ1-4	TRBV6-5	NA	NA	TGTGCCAGCAGCAATCACGAAGCACTGTTTTTT	CASSNHEALFF
TRBJ2-2	TRBV28	TRBD2	NA	TGTGCCAGCGGACCGGGACTAGCGGGAGTGAGAACCGGGGAGCTGTTTTTT	CASGPGLAGVRTGELFF
TRBJ2-1	TRBV27	TRBD2	once	TGTGCCAGCAATTTAGCGGGAGAATCTTTCAATGAGCAGTTCTTC	CASNLAGESFNEQFF
TRBJ2-7	TRBV25-1	NA	NA	TGTGCCAGCAGTGGGGGCCGTAGGGCGACTATGGACGAGCAGTACTTC	CASSGGRRATMDEQYF
TRBJ2-1	TRBV25-1	NA	NA	TGTGCCAGCAGTGAATCAATAACGGGAAGCGAGCAGTTCTTC	CASSESITGSEQFF
TRBJ2-1	TRBV7-9	TRBD1	NA	TGTGCCAGCAGCTTTCCAGGGGGTAGCTCCTACAATGAGCAGTTCTTC	CASSFPGGSSYNEQFF
TRBJ1-1	TRBV5-4	NA	NA	TGTGCCAGCAGGGAGACCGTCAATGTGGCTGAAGCTTTCTTT	CASRETVNVAEAFF
TRBJ1-1	TRBV5-1	NA	NA	TGCGCCAGCAGCTTCGTGGGGAACACTGAAGCTTTCTTT	CASSFVGNTEAFF
TRBJ2-3	TRBV11-2	TRBD2	NA	TGTGCCAGCAGCTTAGCTTACAGCGGGGCCTATACGCAGTATTTT	CASSLAYSGAYTQYF
TRBJ2-7	TRBV7-6	NA	NA	TGTGCCAGCAGCCCTCTTAGTGAGGGACAAGGCAAGCAGTACTTC	CASSPLSEGQGKQYF
TRBJ2-7	TRBV5-4	NA	NA	TGTGCCAGCAGCCTTGGTGGGGTTCAGTTATACGAGCAGTACTTC	CASSLGGVQLYEQYF
TRBJ2-7	TRBV6-5	TRBD1	NA	TGTGCCAGCAGTTACAGTGGGGGGCAGGGGGCTAGCGAGCAGTACTTC	CASSYSGGQGASEQYF
TRBJ2-1	TRBV30	NA	NA	TGTGCCTGGAGTGTAGTGCGCGGGTGGCGGGCGGCGACGGATGAGCAGTTCTTC	CAWSVVRGWRAATDEQFF
TRBJ2-2	TRBV21-1	NA	NA	TGTGCCAGCAGCCCCGTCGGGCAGGTCACGAACACCGGGGAGCTGTTTTTT	CASSPVGQVTNTGELFF
TRBJ2-1	TRBV7-9	TRBD2	NA	TGTGCCAGCAGCTTAGGCCGTCTAGCGGGAGGGCCGTTCTACAATGAGCAGTTCTTC	CASSLGRLAGGPFYNEQFF
TRBJ1-2	TRBV7-9	TRBD1	NA	TGTGCCAGCAGCTTAGTTCAGGGGGCGCATAGCGGCTACACCTTC	CASSLVQGAHSGYTF
TRBJ1-1	TRBV5-1	TRBD1	NA	TGCGCCAGCAGCGACTGGGACAGGGGGCGGACTGAAGCTTTCTTT	CASSDWDRGRTEAFF
TRBJ2-7	TRBV6-5	TRBD1	NA	TGTGCCAGCAGTAGGTCAGGGGGAGCGATTTACGAGCAGTACTTC	CASSRSGGAIYEQYF
TRBJ1-4	TRBV7-6	NA	once	TGTGCCAGCAGCTTAAGTCAGGGTAGTGGCGAAAAACTGTTTTTT	CASSLSQGSGEKLFF
TRBJ2-5	TRBV10-3	TRBD1	NA	TGTGCCATCAGGGGGGACAGGGAAGGGGAGACCCAGTACTTC	CAIRGDREGETQYF
TRBJ2-3	TRBV18	NA	NA	TGTGCCAGCTCACTATACACAGATACGCAGTATTTT	CASSLYTDTQYF
TRBJ1-1	TRBV7-8	TRBD1	once	TGTGCCAGCAGCTTAGAAAGGGGGCAGAGGGTTGAAGCTTTCTTT	CASSLERGQRVEAFF
TRBJ1-1	TRBV30	NA	NA	TGTGCCTGGAAGGGGGTCACGAACACTGAAGCTTTCTTT	CAWKGVTNTEAFF
TRBJ2-1	TRBV28	NA	once	TGTGCCAGCAGTTCGGGACGGGATGAGCAGTTCTTC	CASSSGRDEQFF
TRBJ2-3	TRBV15	NA	NA	TGTGCCACCAGCAGGGTGGGGGGAGATACGCAGTATTTT	CATSRVGGDTQYF
TRBJ2-3	TRBV30	NA	NA	TGTGCCTGGAGTGTACAGACTAGTGTCACAGATACGCAGTATTTT	CAWSVQTSVTDTQYF
TRBJ2-2	TRBV11-2	TRBD1	NA	TGTGCCAGCAGCCCCCTCAGAGGGGGCGGCACCGGGGAGCTGTTTTTT	CASSPLRGGGTGELFF
TRBJ1-4	TRBV5-5	NA	once	TGTGCCAGCAGCTTGTATTTAGGGCGAGTAGAGGAAAAACTGTTTTTT	CASSLYLGRVEEKLFF
TRBJ2-1	TRBV28	TRBD2	NA	TGTGCCAGCAGTTTATTGACTAGCGGGAGGCCCCGCTCCTACAATGAGCAGTTCTTC	CASSLLTSGRPRSYNEQFF
TRBJ2-7	TRBV28	NA	NA	TGTGCCAGCAGGCAGGGGGGGTCTTACGAGCAGTACTTC	CASRQGGSYEQYF
TRBJ2-7	TRBV15	NA	NA	TGTGCCACCAGCAGAGGGGTTTGGGACGAGCAGTACTTC	CATSRGVWDEQYF
TRBJ2-3	TRBV7-3	TRBD2	NA	TGTGCCAGCACCAGGGGCCTAGCGGGAGATACGCAGTATTTT	CASTRGLAGDTQYF
TRBJ2-2	TRBV9	TRBD1	NA	TGTGCCAGCAGCGGGACAGGGGGGGCGGCCACCGGGGAGCTGTTTTTT	CASSGTGGAATGELFF
TRBJ2-5	TRBV11-2	NA	NA	TGTGCCAGCAGCTTAGATCGAGAAGAGACCCAGTACTTC	CASSLDREETQYF
TRBJ2-7	TRBV5-1	NA	NA	TGCGCCAGCACCCTTACAGGGAACCCCGAGCAGTACTTC	CASTLTGNPEQYF
TRBJ2-5	TRBV11-1	TRBD2	once	TGTGCCAGCAGTTATCCCGGACTAGCGGGAGGTGGCCAAGAGACCCAGTACTTC	CASSYPGLAGGGQETQYF
TRBJ1-1	TRBV9	TRBD1	NA	TGTGCCAGCAGCGGGGGACAGGGGGATCAAACTGAAGCTTTCTTT	CASSGGQGDQTEAFF
TRBJ2-7	TRBV11-2	NA	NA	TGTGCCAGCAGCCAGGGGACTGGGACCGCCGAGCAGTACTTC	CASSQGTGTAEQYF
TRBJ1-2	TRBV5-1	NA	NA	TGCGCCAGCAGCCCAGGCGTCTCCCAGGGCTATGGCTACACCTTC	CASSPGVSQGYGYTF
TRBJ1-1	TRBV19	TRBD1	few	TGTGCCAGTAGCCCGGGACAGGGCCTAGGTGAAGCTTTCTTT	CASSPGQGLGEAFF
TRBJ2-5	TRBV10-3	NA	once	TGTGCCATCAGTGTTCGAGAGACCCAGTACTTC	CAISVRETQYF
TRBJ2-5	TRBV11-2	TRBD2	NA	TGTGCCAGCAGCTTTACAGATCCGGGGGGTGAAGAGACCCAGTACTTC	CASSFTDPGGEETQYF